One sample yielded the 21 T cell receptor beta chains listed below, sequenced in a study of Ad26.COV2.S vaccination and SARS-CoV-2 variants. Treatment denoted: 15 to 20 received Ad26.COV2.S at low or high dose, single or two shots; several received placebo; per-sample allocation not given. Sampling occurred on day 63 after the first vaccine or placebo injection. Using immunoSEQ multiplex PCR, the repertoire was profiled, and TCRdb retains in-frame clones only, with some absent. Altogether around 250,000 clones are present, 87% being singletons, with the ten largest covering less than 3.5%. This specimen was peripheral blood, taken in a trial of Ad26.COV2.S vaccine versus placebo. The receptors were sampled from a person aged 18-65 years who received the Ad26.COV2.S COVID-19 vaccine or a placebo.

V usage is TRBV6-2 or TRBV6-3 and J usage is TRBJ2-7, with 10 bases matching TRBD2. V lost 2 bases and J lost 2; bases outside the gene matches: 3. The CDR3 is 15 residues long. Per germline, CDR1 MNHEY and CDR2 SVGEGT. CDR3 bases: TGTGCCAGCAGTTACGGGACTAGCGATACCTACGAGCAGTACGTC. Its protein is CASSYGTSDTYEQYV.

The chain recombines TRBV5-8 with TRBJ2-6, with D hard to call. Deletions cut 1 base from V and 0 bases from J, with 5 bases between. Per the germline V gene, CDR1 is SGHTS and CDR2 is YDEGEE. There are 15 residues in the CDR3. CDR3 in DNA: TGTGCCAGCAGCTTGTTCGGCTCTGGGGCCAACGTCCTGACTTTC. It encodes CASSLFGSGANVLTF.

The CDR3 spells CSASLAGGDTDTQYF. Written as DNA, the CDR3 is TGCAGCGCTTCCTTAGCGGGGGGCGACACAGATACGCAGTATTTT. This chain joins TRBV29-1 and TRBJ2-3; 10 nucleotides align to TRBD2. V lost 7 bases, J lost 2 bases, and 9 bases stayed unmatched. Germline V CDR1 and CDR2: SQVTM, ANQGSEA. The CDR3 loop spans 15 amino acids.

This clone occurred once. The chain recombines TRBV4-3 with TRBJ2-7; D perhaps matches TRBD2 (5 bases). Germline V gene data show CDR1 as LGHNA and CDR2 as YSLEER. This CDR3 comprises 14 residues. V lost 0 bases and J 4 bases, leaving 10 bases between the germline ends. CDR3 protein: CASSQDRGSYEQYF. CDR3 in DNA: TGCGCCAGCAGCCAAGATAGAGGGAGTTACGAGCAGTACTTC.

The CDR3 DNA is TGCGCCAGCAGCTCTCGAACCGGCACAGATACGCAGTATTTT. It specifies CASSSRTGTDTQYF. The chain uses TRBV5-1 and TRBJ2-3; D not resolved. With 3 bases removed from V and 1 base from J, the gap between germline ends came to 9 bases. This CDR3 contains 14 residues. Germline CDR1 SGHRS, CDR2 YFSETQ. The full variable domain, completed using reference TRBV5-1 and TRBJ2-3, is KAGVTQTPRYLIKTRGQQVTLSCSPISGHRSVSWYQQTPGQGLQFLFEYFSETQRNKGNFPGRFSGRQFSNSRSEMNVSTLELGDSALYLCASSSRTGTDTQYFGPGTRLTVL.

A single count supports this clone. The chain carries TRBV27 and TRBJ2-7; 14 nucleotides agree with TRBD2. Germline CDR1 and CDR2: MNHEY and SMNVEV (reference sequence). Germline trimming cut 5 bases from V and 5 bases from J; bases unmatched to any gene: 11. The CDR3 spans 17 residues. The CDR3 is CASSPRLAGGPVHEQYV. CDR3 bases: TGTGCCAGCAGTCCCAGACTAGCGGGAGGGCCCGTCCACGAGCAGTACGTC.

The rearrangement joins TRBV29-1 to TRBJ1-2; no clear D gene. V lost 3 bases and J lost 11, with 7 bases in between. CDR3 length equals 9 residues. Germline CDR1 SQVTM, CDR2 ANQGSEA. Here the CDR3 DNA reads TGCAGCGTTGACCCGGGGTACACCTTC. Translated: CSVDPGYTF.

V and J are TRBV14 and TRBJ2-1; no clear D gene. This CDR3 has 15 residues. V was pared by 4 bases and J by 2 bases, with 12 bases between. Per the germline V gene, CDR1 is SGHDN and CDR2 is FVKESK. Here the CDR3 reads CASSRGDATYNEQFF. The CDR3 bases are TGTGCCAGCAGCCGTGGGGATGCTACCTACAATGAGCAGTTCTTC.

J is TRBJ1-5 and V is TRBV6-1; no definite D call. V shed 0 bases and J shed 7 bases, with 7 bases lying between them. Germline-derived CDR1 and CDR2 are MNHNS and SASEGT. The CDR3 contains 13 residues. CDR3 bases: TGTGCCAGCAGTGAAGCGACGAGACAGCCCCAGCATTTT. Its protein product is CASSEATRQPQHF.

This chain uses TRBV12-3 or TRBV12-4 with TRBJ2-5; no clear D gene. The CDR3 loop spans 12 amino acids. Between the trimmed V and J ends, which lost 3 bases and 5 bases, there was a span of 7 bases. CDR3 bases: TGTGCCAGCAGTTTCGGCCGGGAGACCCAGTACTTC. It encodes CASSFGRETQYF.

The chain recombines TRBV4-2 with TRBJ1-3, with D possibly TRBD1 on 6 matching bases. V shed 0 bases and J shed 1 base, with 13 bases lying between them. From germline, CDR1 is LGHNA and CDR2 YNFKEQ. The CDR3 covers 17 residues. CDR3 DNA: TGTGCCAGCAGCCAAGACCGGGGGGGGGCTTCTGGAAACACCATATATTTT. Its translation is CASSQDRGGASGNTIYF.

The rearrangement joins TRBV6-6 to TRBJ2-7, with 11 positions matching TRBD1. The trim removed 2 bases at V and 3 bases at J, leaving 3 bases unmatched. CDR1 and CDR2 (germline): MNHNY, SVGAGI (reference sequence). The CDR3 runs 15 residues. In DNA form, the CDR3 reads TGTGCCAGCAGTTACGGGGGACAGGGGGGCTACGAGCAGTACTTC. It encodes CASSYGGQGGYEQYF.

The chain links TRBV3-1 (or the pseudogene TRBV3-2) to TRBJ1-2; TRBD1 agrees at 9 bases. After removal of 1 base from V and 4 bases from J, the junction contained 7 bases not matched to a gene. The V gene's germline CDR1 is LGHDT and CDR2 YNNKEL (reference sequence). The CDR3 length is 16 residues. CDR3 nucleotides: TGTGCCAGCAGCCAAGCCCCGACAGGGGGTGGCTATGGCTACACCTTC. Residues: CASSQAPTGGGYGYTF.

This clone was counted only a few times. V gene TRBV7-9 combines with J gene TRBJ1-1, with D hard to call. The CDR3 is made up of 13 amino acids. Trimming stripped 6 bases from V and 1 base from J, with 9 bases between. From germline, CDR1 is SEHNR and CDR2 FQNEAQ (reference sequence). CDR3 amino acids: CASSSSGNTEAFF. DNA of the CDR3: TGTGCCAGCAGTTCCTCGGGGAACACTGAAGCTTTCTTT.

The chain employs TRBV18 and TRBJ2-4; weak D call: TRBD1 (7 bases). V lost 4 bases to trimming and J lost 0 bases, with 22 bases between them. This CDR3 has 19 amino acids. From germline, CDR1 is KGHSH and CDR2 LQKENI. CDR3 residues: CASSHGDSITGVAKNIQYF. CDR3 nucleotides: TGTGCCAGCTCACACGGGGACAGCATTACGGGGGTAGCCAAAAACATTCAGTACTTC.

The chain recombines TRBV7-9 with TRBJ1-2; 9 bases map to TRBD1. CDR1 and CDR2 (germline): SEHNR, FQNEAQ (reference sequence). V dropped 5 bases and J dropped 7; count of bases not matched to a gene: 11. This CDR3 comprises 15 residues. The CDR3 protein is CASSPGQGYRRGYTF. CDR3 DNA: TGTGCCAGCAGCCCGGGACAGGGCTACCGGCGTGGCTACACCTTC.

The chain is built from TRBV19 and TRBJ1-1; D may be TRBD1 (6 bases). The CDR3 runs to 12 residues. Trimming took off 4 bases at V and 4 bases at J, with 7 bases between the two ends. Germline CDR1 is LNHDA and CDR2 is SQIVND (reference sequence). The CDR3, as DNA: TGTGCCAGTAGTAGGGGGCCCACTGAAGCTTTCTTT. Its protein product is CASSRGPTEAFF.

CDR3 in DNA: TGTGCCGCCTCGACTAGCGGGAGGGTCGAGGGAGAGACCCAGTACTTC. Protein product: CAASTSGRVEGETQYF. The chain couples TRBV10-3 to TRBJ2-5; 14 bases are shared with TRBD2. V lost 11 bases, J lost 4 bases, and 12 bases stayed unmatched. The CDR3 covers 16 residues. CDR1 and CDR2 from the germline V gene are ENHRY and SYGVKD.

The chain employs TRBV7-9 and TRBJ1-2; the D is unclear. The CDR3 length is 15 residues. CDR1 and CDR2 (germline): SEHNR, FQNEAQ (reference sequence). Trimming cost V 5 bases and J 6 bases, with 19 bases left between them. The chain's CDR3 is CASSPRGGRVDGYTF. In nucleotides, the CDR3 is TGTGCCAGCAGCCCTCGTGGAGGGAGGGTGGATGGCTACACCTTC.

The CDR3 here is CASSQGFRQVWNDEQYF. CDR3 nucleotides: TGCGCCAGCAGCCAAGGGTTTAGGCAGGTTTGGAACGACGAGCAGTACTTC. This chain links TRBV4-1 with TRBJ2-7, with no clear D. Germline assignment: CDR1 MGHRA and CDR2 YSYEKL. V lost 1 base to trimming and J lost 5 bases, with 21 bases between them. The CDR3 contains 17 residues.

CDR3 amino acids: CASSPEAYQETQYF. CDR3 nucleotides: TGTGCCAGCAGCCCCGAGGCCTACCAAGAGACCCAGTACTTC. The chain couples TRBV3-1 (or the pseudogene TRBV3-2) to TRBJ2-5, with D unclear. This CDR3 is built from 14 residues. The V gene's germline CDR1 is LGHDT and CDR2 YNNKEL (reference sequence). The germline V and J ends were trimmed by 4 bases and 0 bases, with 9 bases remaining between them.